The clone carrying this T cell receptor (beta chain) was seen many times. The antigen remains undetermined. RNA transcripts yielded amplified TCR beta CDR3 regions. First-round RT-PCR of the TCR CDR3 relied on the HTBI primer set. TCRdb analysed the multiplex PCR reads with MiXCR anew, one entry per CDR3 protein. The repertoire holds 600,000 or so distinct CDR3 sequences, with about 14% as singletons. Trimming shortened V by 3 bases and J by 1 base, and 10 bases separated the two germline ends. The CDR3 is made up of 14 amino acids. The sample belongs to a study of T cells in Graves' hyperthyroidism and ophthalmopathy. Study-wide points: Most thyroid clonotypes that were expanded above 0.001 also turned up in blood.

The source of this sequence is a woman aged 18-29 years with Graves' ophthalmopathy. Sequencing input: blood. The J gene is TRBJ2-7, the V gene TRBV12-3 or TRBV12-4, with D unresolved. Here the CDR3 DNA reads TGTGCCAGCAGTTTCCCGGAAGCTTCCTACGAGCAGTACTTC. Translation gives CASSFPEASYEQYF.